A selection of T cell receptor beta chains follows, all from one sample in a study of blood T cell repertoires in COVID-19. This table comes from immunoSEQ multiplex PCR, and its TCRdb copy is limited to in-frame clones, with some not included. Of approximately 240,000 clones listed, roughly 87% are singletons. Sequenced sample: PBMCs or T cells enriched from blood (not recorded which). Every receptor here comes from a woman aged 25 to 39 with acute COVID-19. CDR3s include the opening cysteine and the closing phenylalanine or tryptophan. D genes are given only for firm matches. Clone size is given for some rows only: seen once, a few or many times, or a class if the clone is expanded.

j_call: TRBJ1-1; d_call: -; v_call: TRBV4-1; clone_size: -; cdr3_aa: CASSQGDSLNTEAFF; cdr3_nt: TGCGCCAGCAGCCAAGGTGACAGTTTGAACACTGAAGCTTTCTTT
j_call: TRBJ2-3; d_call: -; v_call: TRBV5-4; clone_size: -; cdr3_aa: CASSFAAQSSTDTQYF; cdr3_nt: TGTGCCAGCAGCTTTGCGGCCCAGTCGAGCACAGATACGCAGTATTTT
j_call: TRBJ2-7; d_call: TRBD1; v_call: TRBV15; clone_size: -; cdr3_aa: CATSRGQGERYEQYF; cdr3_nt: TGTGCCACCAGCAGAGGACAGGGGGAAAGGTACGAGCAGTACTTC
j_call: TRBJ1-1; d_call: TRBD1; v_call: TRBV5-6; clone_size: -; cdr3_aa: CASSADRDSEAFF; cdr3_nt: TGTGCCAGCAGCGCGGACAGGGACTCTGAAGCTTTCTTT
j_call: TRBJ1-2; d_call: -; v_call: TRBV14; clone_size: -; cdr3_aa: CASSQEELAYGYTF; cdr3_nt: TGTGCCAGCAGCCAAGAGGAACTAGCCTATGGCTACACCTTC
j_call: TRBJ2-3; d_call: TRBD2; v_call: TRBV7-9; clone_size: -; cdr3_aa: CASSRGSGAFSDTQYF; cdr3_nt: TGTGCCAGCAGCCGAGGAAGCGGGGCATTTTCAGATACGCAGTATTTT
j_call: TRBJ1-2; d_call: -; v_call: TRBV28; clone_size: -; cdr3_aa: CASSFPGSLDF; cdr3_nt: TGTGCCAGCAGTTTCCCCGGTAGCTTGGATTTC
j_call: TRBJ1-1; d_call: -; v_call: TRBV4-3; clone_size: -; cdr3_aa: CASSHAGAEAFF; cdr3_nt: TGCGCCAGCAGCCACGCGGGGGCCGAAGCTTTCTTT
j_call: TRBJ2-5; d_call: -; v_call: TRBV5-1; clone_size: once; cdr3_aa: CASSFLDSLQETQYF; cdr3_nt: TGCGCCAGCAGCTTTCTAGATAGCCTACAAGAGACCCAGTACTTC
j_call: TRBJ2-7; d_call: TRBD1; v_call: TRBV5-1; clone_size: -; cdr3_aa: CASSSSATGGGYEQYF; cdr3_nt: TGCGCCAGCAGCTCTTCCGCGACAGGGGGAGGGTACGAGCAGTACTTC
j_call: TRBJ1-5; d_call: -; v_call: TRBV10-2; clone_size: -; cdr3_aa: CASSESGGRNQPQHF; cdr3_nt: TGCGCCAGCAGTGAGTCGGGGGGGAGAAATCAGCCCCAGCATTTT
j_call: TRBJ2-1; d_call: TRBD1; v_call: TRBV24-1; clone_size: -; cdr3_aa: CASSGTGENEQFF; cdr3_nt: TGTGCCTCGTCCGGGACAGGGGAGAATGAGCAGTTCTTC
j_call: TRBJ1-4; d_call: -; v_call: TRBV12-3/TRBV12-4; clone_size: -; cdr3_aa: CASSENTRKLFF; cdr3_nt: TGTGCCAGCAGTGAAAACACCCGAAAACTGTTTTTT
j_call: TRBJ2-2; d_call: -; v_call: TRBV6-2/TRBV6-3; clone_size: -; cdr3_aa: CASSLPWRETGELFF; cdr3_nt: TGTGCCAGCAGTTTACCTTGGAGGGAAACCGGGGAGCTGTTTTTT
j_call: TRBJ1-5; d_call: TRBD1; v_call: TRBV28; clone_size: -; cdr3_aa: CASIVGQSGQPQHF; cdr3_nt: TGTGCCAGCATAGTGGGACAGTCAGGTCAGCCCCAGCATTTT
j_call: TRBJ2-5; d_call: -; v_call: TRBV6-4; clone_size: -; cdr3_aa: CASSDSDSVETQYF; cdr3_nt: TGTGCCAGCAGTGACTCTGATAGCGTGGAGACCCAGTACTTC
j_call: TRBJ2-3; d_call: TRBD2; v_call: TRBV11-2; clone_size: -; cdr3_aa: CASSSQWREGRDTQYF; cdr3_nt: TGTGCCAGCAGCTCACAATGGCGGGAGGGAAGGGATACGCAGTATTTT
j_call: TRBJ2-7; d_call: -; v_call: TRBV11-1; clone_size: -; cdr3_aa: CASALPGDEQYF; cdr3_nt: TGTGCCAGCGCGCTCCCTGGTGACGAGCAGTACTTC